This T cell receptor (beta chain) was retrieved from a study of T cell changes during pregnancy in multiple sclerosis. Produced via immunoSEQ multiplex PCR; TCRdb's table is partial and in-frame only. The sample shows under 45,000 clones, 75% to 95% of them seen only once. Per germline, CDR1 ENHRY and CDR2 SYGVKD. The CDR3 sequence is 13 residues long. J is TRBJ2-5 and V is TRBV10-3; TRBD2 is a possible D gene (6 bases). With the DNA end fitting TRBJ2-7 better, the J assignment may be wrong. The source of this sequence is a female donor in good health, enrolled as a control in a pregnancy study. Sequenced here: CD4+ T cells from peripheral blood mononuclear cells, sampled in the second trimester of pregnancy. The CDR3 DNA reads TGTGCCATCAGTGACGGCGGGACCTACGAGCAGTACTTC. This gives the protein CAISDGGTYEQYF.